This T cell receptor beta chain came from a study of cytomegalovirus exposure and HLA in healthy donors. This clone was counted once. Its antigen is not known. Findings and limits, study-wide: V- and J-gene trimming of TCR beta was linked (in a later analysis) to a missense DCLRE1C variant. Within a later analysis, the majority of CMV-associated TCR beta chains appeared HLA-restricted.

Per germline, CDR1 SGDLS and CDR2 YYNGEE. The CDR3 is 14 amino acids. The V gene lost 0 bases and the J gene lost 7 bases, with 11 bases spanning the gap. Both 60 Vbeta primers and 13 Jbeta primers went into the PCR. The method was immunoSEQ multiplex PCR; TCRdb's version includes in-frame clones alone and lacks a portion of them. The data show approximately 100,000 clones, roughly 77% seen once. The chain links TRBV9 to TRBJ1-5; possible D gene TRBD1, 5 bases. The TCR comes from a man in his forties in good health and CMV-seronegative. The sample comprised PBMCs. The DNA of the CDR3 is TGTGCCAGCAGCGTAGGAGCAGGGCGCCAGCCCCAGCATTTT. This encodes CASSVGAGRQPQHF.